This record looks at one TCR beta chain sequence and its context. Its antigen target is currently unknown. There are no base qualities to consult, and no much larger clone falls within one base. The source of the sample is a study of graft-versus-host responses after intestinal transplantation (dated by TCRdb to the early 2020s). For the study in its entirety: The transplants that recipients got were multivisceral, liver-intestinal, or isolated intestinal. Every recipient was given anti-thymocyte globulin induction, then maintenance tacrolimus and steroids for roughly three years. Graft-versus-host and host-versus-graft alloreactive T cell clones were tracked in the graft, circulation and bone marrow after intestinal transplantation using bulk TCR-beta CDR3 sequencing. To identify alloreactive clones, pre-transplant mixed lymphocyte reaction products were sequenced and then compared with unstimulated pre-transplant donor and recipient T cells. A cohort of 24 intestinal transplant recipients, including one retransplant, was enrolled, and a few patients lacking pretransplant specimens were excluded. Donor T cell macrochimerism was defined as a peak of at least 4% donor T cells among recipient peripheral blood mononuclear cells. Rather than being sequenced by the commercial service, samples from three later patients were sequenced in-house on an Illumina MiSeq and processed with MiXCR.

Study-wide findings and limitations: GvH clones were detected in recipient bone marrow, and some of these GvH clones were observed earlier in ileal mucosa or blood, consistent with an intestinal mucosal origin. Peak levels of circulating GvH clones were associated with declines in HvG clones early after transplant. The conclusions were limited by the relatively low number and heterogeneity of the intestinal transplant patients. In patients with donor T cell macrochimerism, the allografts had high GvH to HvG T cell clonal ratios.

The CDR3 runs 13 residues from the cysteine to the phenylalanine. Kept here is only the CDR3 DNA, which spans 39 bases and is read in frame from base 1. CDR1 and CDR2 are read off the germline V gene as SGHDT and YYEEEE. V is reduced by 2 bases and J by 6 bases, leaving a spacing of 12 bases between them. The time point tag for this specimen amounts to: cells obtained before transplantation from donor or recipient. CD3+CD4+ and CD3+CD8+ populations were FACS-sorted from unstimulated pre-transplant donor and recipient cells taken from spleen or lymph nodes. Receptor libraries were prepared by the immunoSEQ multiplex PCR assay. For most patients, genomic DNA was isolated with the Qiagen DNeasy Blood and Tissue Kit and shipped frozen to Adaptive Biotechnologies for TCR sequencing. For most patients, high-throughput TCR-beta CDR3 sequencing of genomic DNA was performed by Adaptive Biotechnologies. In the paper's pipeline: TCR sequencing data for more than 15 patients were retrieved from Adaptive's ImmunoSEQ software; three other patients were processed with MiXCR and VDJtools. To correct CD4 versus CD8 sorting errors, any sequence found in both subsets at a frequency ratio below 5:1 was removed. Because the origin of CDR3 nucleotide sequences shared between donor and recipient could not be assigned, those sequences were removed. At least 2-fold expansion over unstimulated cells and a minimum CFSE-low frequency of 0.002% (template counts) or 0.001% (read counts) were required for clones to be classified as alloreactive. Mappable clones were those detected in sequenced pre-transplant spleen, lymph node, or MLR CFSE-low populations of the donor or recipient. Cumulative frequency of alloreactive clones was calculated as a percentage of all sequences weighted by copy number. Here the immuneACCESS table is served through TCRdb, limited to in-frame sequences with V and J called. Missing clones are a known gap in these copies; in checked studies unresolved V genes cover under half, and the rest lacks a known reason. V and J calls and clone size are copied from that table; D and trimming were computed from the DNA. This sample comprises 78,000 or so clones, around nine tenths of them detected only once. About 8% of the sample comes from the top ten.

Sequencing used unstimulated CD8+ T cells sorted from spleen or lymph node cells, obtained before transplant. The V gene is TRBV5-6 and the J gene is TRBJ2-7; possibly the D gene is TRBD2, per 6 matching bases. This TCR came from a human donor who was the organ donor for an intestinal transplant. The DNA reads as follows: TGTGCCAGCAGCTTCGGAGGGGCTGGCGAGCAGTACTTC. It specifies CASSFGGAGEQYF.